The 25 T cell receptor beta chains given below trace back to one sample, sequenced in a study of T-cell memory formation after mild COVID-19. From the 5' RACE reads, TCRdb called clonotypes with MiXCR, one entry per CDR3 protein. The sample includes under 550,000 distinct CDR3 sequences, more than 15% of them seen just once. Sequenced sample: PBMCs or a T cell subset sorted from them (not recorded which). Every receptor here comes from a man between 18 and 35 years old who had mild COVID-19 (a few samples of this study predate the infection). Cell type and time point are not known.

In its sample, this clonotype was seen many times. The DNA of the CDR3 is TGCAGTGCTAGAAGACAGGGGGCAGGGGAGCAGTACTTC. It yields the protein CSARRQGAGEQYF. The chain has TRBV20-1 and TRBJ2-7, with 10 positions matching TRBD1. The CDR3 spans 13 residues. CDR1 and CDR2 from the germline V gene are DFQATT and SNEGSKA (reference sequence). Trimming removed 2 bases from V and 7 bases from J; junction bases left unmatched: 5.

The CDR3 DNA reads TGTGCCAGTAGTATAGATTGGAGCCCCGATACGCAGTATTTT. Amino acid sequence: CASSIDWSPDTQYF. This rearrangement joins TRBV19 to TRBJ2-3; no clear D. Germline assignment: CDR1 LNHDA and CDR2 SQIVND (reference sequence). Trimming shortened V by 0 bases and J by 6 bases, and 10 bases separated the two germline ends. The CDR3 contains 14 residues.

This clonotype was detected a few times. This chain uses TRBV7-2 with TRBJ2-6; D uncertain. CDR1 and CDR2 (germline): SGHTA, FQGNSA. Trimming cost V 5 bases and J 0 bases, with 11 bases left between them. This CDR3 is 16 amino acids long. The CDR3 spells CASSPLGPSGANVLTF. CDR3 nucleotide sequence: TGTGCCAGCAGCCCCCTAGGGCCCTCTGGGGCCAACGTCCTGACTTTC.

The chain carries TRBV4-1 and TRBJ2-7; weak D call: TRBD1 (6 bases). The CDR3 runs 14 residues. Germline V CDR1 and CDR2: MGHRA, YSYEKL. The V end was cut by 0 bases, the J end by 9 bases, with 15 bases between. The CDR3, as DNA: TGCGCCAGCAGCCAAGAAGGATTGGGGGCCCGGCAGTACTTC. It specifies CASSQEGLGARQYF.

Only a few counts were recorded for this clonotype. The CDR3 sequence is CSARDLQRGYQETQYF. CDR3 in DNA: TGCAGTGCTAGAGATCTGCAGCGGGGGTACCAAGAGACCCAGTACTTC. V and J are TRBV20-1 and TRBJ2-5, with 8 bases identical to TRBD2. The CDR3 contains 16 residues. The ends lost 0 bases at V and 0 bases at J; junction bases unmatched: 6. CDR1 DFQATT and CDR2 SNEGSKA come from the germline V gene (reference sequence).

The chain has TRBV27 and TRBJ1-1; D is unclear. The CDR3 extends over 13 amino acids. Trimming took off 5 bases at V and 1 base at J, with 8 bases between the two ends. Germline lookup yields CDR1 MNHEY and CDR2 SMNVEV (reference sequence). The CDR3 sequence: CASSTGKNTEAFF. Written as DNA, the CDR3 is TGTGCCAGCAGTACCGGGAAGAACACTGAAGCTTTCTTT.

In this sample, this clonotype turned up a few times. The J gene is TRBJ2-7, the V gene TRBV18, with D possibly being TRBD1 (8 bases). The CDR3 is 15 residues long. The ends were cut back, 3 bases at V and 3 bases at J, with 15 bases in the middle. Germline lookup yields CDR1 KGHSH and CDR2 LQKENI. As DNA, the CDR3 is TGTGCCAGCTCACCGTCGACAGGGGACTACTACGAGCAGTACTTC. This translates into CASSPSTGDYYEQYF. Based on the CDR3 plus reference TRBV18 and TRBJ2-7, the full variable domain is NAGVMQNPRHLVRRRGQEARLRCSPMKGHSHVYWYRQLPEEGLKFMVYLQKENIIDESGMPKERFSAEFPKEGPSILRIQQVVRGDSAAYFCASSPSTGDYYEQYFGPGTRLTVT.

This clonotype was counted between two and nine times. The CDR3, as DNA: TGTGCCACCAGCAGAGACCGCGGGGGGGTCTTCCCTGAGCAGTTCTTC. Amino acid sequence: CATSRDRGGVFPEQFF. The chain carries TRBV15 and TRBJ2-1, with TRBD2 matching over 9 bases. CDR3 size: 16 residues. Losses at the gene ends were 0 bases for V and 9 bases for J; bases not matched to a gene: 9. Germline V gives CDR1 LNHNV, CDR2 YYDKDF (reference sequence).

This clonotype came up a few times. This chain uses TRBV20-1 with TRBJ1-6; D perhaps matches TRBD1 (5 bases). The CDR3 has 17 residues. In germline, CDR1 is DFQATT, CDR2 SNEGSKA (reference sequence). Deletions cut 1 base from V and 10 bases from J, with 23 bases between. CDR3 amino acids: CSARAPLMGRVVSPLHF. DNA for the CDR3: TGCAGTGCTAGAGCCCCGCTAATGGGCAGGGTGGTCTCACCCCTCCACTTT.

This clonotype was seen a handful of times. V gene TRBV7-9 combines with J gene TRBJ2-3; D is undetermined. The CDR3 loop spans 9 amino acids. Per germline, CDR1 SEHNR and CDR2 FQNEAQ (reference sequence). The V end was cut by 10 bases, the J end by 7 bases, with 6 bases between. The CDR3 loop is CATQNTQYF. Here the CDR3 DNA reads TGTGCCACCCAAAATACGCAGTATTTT.

This clonotype has only a few counts. J is TRBJ1-1 and V is TRBV4-1, with 7 bases identical to TRBD1. Germline V lookup: CDR1 MGHRA, CDR2 YSYEKL. This CDR3 has 15 residues. The trim removed 4 bases at V and 0 bases at J, leaving 5 bases unmatched. In DNA, the CDR3 is TGCGCCAGCAGCCCCGGGGACAGTATGAACACTGAAGCTTTCTTT. It codes for CASSPGDSMNTEAFF.

The chain employs TRBV18 and TRBJ1-6; D uncertain. Germline loops: CDR1 KGHSH, CDR2 LQKENI. Between the trimmed V and J ends, which lost 2 bases and 5 bases, there was a span of 4 bases. This CDR3 contains 13 residues. CDR3 sequence reads: CASSPGDNSPLHF. CDR3 in DNA: TGTGCCAGCTCACCAGGGGATAATTCACCCCTCCACTTT.

This clonotype was seen many times. The chain joins TRBV4-1 to TRBJ2-1; 10 nucleotides align to TRBD2. V trimming: 1 base; J trimming: 1 base; junction bases outside the gene matches: 10. The CDR3 loop spans 19 amino acids. Germline V gene sequence: CDR1 MGHRA, CDR2 YSYEKL. DNA of the CDR3: TGCGCCAGCAGCCAAGTGGGCCTAGCGGGGGCTTGGTCCTACAATGAGCAGTTCTTC. This sequence encodes CASSQVGLAGAWSYNEQFF.

The rearrangement joins TRBV6-7 to TRBJ2-7; D is perhaps TRBD2 (6 bases). TRBV6-7 is an open reading frame, and its role is uncertain. Trimming cost V 0 bases and J 5 bases, with 17 bases left between them. The CDR3 loop spans 16 amino acids. CDR3 sequence reads: CASSYSNRGSMDEQYF. Here the CDR3 DNA reads TGTGCCAGCAGTTACTCGAATCGGGGGAGCATGGACGAGCAGTACTTC.

This clonotype was counted between two and nine times. J is TRBJ2-3 and V is TRBV5-1, with 7 bases lining up with TRBD1. CDR1 and CDR2 from the germline V gene are SGHRS and YFSETQ. Trimming cost V 7 bases and J 6 bases; bases outside gene matches: 11. CDR3 length: 14 residues. This chain's CDR3 is CASAGTASPDTQYF. In DNA form, the CDR3 reads TGCGCCAGCGCCGGGACAGCCTCTCCGGATACGCAGTATTTT.

This clonotype has more than one count but fewer than ten. V is TRBV27 and J is TRBJ1-1, with no clear D. Germline lookup yields CDR1 MNHEY and CDR2 SMNVEV (reference sequence). The CDR3 consists of 10 residues. The V gene lost 5 bases and the J gene lost 13 bases, with 11 bases spanning the gap. CDR3 nucleotides: TGTGCCAGCAGTCCTGTATTGCATTTCTTT. Encoded protein: CASSPVLHFF.

This clonotype was observed a handful of times. The chain joins TRBV7-2 to TRBJ2-4; no firm D call. Germline CDR1 SGHTA, CDR2 FQGNSA. The CDR3 contains 11 residues. The V end was cut by 4 bases, the J end by 6 bases, with 4 bases between. CDR3 coding DNA: TGTGCCAGCAGCTCCAGAAACATTCAGTACTTC. Translation gives CASSSRNIQYF.

The V and J genes are TRBV6-6 and TRBJ1-3; 7 nucleotides line up with TRBD1. The CDR3 is 13 residues long. The J segment lost 4 bases and the V segment lost 10 bases, leaving 7 bases of the junction unmatched. Per the germline V gene, CDR1 is MNHNY and CDR2 is SVGAGI (reference sequence). The CDR3 DNA sequence: TGTGCCACAAGGCAGGGGGGAGGAAACACCATATATTTT. Its protein product is CATRQGGGNTIYF.

The genes are TRBV20-1 and TRBJ2-3; TRBD2 matches at 7 bases. The CDR3 runs to 16 residues. Trimming took 3 bases from V and 2 from J; bases not matched to a gene: 11. Germline CDR1 and CDR2: DFQATT and SNEGSKA (reference sequence). CDR3 DNA sequence: TGCAGTGCTAGTGAGCAGCGGGGTACCCACACAGATACGCAGTATTTT. It is translated as CSASEQRGTHTDTQYF.

The chain is built from TRBV5-5 and TRBJ2-3; D uncertain. V dropped 0 bases and J dropped 4 bases, with 6 bases sitting between them. This CDR3 is 13 amino acids long. Germline values: CDR1 SGHKS, CDR2 YYEKEE (reference sequence). DNA for the CDR3: TGTGCCAGCAGCTTGGATGGGCCAGATACGCAGTATTTT. Residues: CASSLDGPDTQYF.

V is TRBV5-1 and J is TRBJ1-2; 11 bases are shared with TRBD1. Germline values: CDR1 SGHRS, CDR2 YFSETQ. With V trimmed by 8 bases and J by 8 bases, 11 bases remained unmatched. The CDR3 consists of 14 residues. CDR3: CASRPGQGVLGYTF. In DNA form, the CDR3 reads TGCGCCAGTCGACCGGGACAGGGGGTGTTGGGCTACACCTTC.

This clonotype was counted between two and nine times. V gene TRBV12-3 or TRBV12-4 combines with J gene TRBJ2-3; perhaps TRBD2 as D (6 bases). The CDR3 spans 15 residues. V shed 6 bases and J shed 2 bases, with 15 bases lying between them. CDR3 loop: CASRGGHGDTDTQYF. CDR3 sequence (DNA): TGTGCCAGCAGGGGAGGTCACGGGGACACAGATACGCAGTATTTT.

This clonotype was observed a few times. The rearrangement joins TRBV7-2 to TRBJ1-4, with TRBD1 matching over 8 bases. This CDR3 region has 15 residues. J gave up 3 bases and V 4 bases, and 4 bases lay outside the gene matches. Germline V lookup: CDR1 SGHTA, CDR2 FQGNSA. CDR3: CASSWTGRANEKLFF. In DNA, the CDR3 is TGTGCCAGCAGCTGGACAGGGAGGGCTAATGAAAAACTGTTTTTT.

The rearrangement uses TRBV9 and TRBJ2-1; D is undetermined. CDR3 size: 15 residues. Germline CDR1 is SGDLS and CDR2 is YYNGEE. The V and J ends lost 0 bases and 2 bases respectively, with 9 bases between them. In DNA, the CDR3 is TGTGCCAGCAGCGTAGCTTTGGAGACCTACAATGAGCAGTTCTTC. Its translation: CASSVALETYNEQFF.

V usage is TRBV27 and J usage is TRBJ1-4; the match to TRBD1 covers 10 bases. CDR1 is MNHEY, CDR2 SMNVEV, per germline (reference sequence). This CDR3 has 15 residues. V shed 5 bases, J shed 5 bases, and the junction held 5 bases outside the gene matches. The CDR3 region has the DNA TGTGCCAGCAGTCCCCGGACAGGGGGAAATGAAAAACTGTTTTTT. The encoded protein is CASSPRTGGNEKLFF.